This T cell receptor (beta chain) was retrieved from a study of a mutant IDH1 vaccine in newly diagnosed glioma. In the study overall: The treated group averaged about 41 years old and was roughly 60% male, approximately 40% female. Previous treatment comprised radiotherapy, temozolomide, or both, mostly both. General study results and limits: Overall, 93.3% of patients had vaccine-induced immune responses.

Looked up from germline, CDR1 is KGHSH and CDR2 is LQKENI. Trimming left V 5 bases short and J 0 bases short, with 8 bases between. The length of the CDR3 is 15 residues. Some clones are missing from TCRdb's copy, which holds only in-frame ones; the method was immunoSEQ multiplex PCR. The table includes about 37,000 clones, about four fifths detected once. To note about this clone: Antigen unknown.

The time point here: week 5, during vaccination. In every dose of vaccine, 300 ug of mutant IDH1 20-mer peptide was given alongside topical imiquimod. Donor diagnoses consisted of new WHO grade 3 or 4 IDH1-mutant, ATRX-lost astrocytomas. This chain uses TRBV18 with TRBJ1-6; no clear D gene. The receptor comes from a man aged 25 to 40 with glioma. The sequences come from PBMCs, collected from a glioma patient whose treatment included an IDH1 peptide vaccine. In DNA form, the CDR3 reads TGTGCCAGCTCATTTAAAAGCTCCTATAATTCACCCCTCCACTTT. Amino acid sequence: CASSFKSSYNSPLHF.